A selection of T cell receptor beta chains follows, all from one sample in a study of blood T cell repertoires in COVID-19. Produced via immunoSEQ multiplex PCR; TCRdb's table is partial and in-frame only. The sample consists of 450,000 to 500,000 clones, 87% of them appearing once. The material sequenced was PBMCs or T cells enriched from blood (not recorded which). The receptors here all came from a woman between 18 and 30 years old who had recovered from COVID-19. CDR3s include the opening cysteine and the closing phenylalanine or tryptophan. D genes are given only for firm matches. The size of a clone is reported for some rows only, either as once, few or many, or as a class for expanded clones.

j_gene	v_gene	abundance	d_gene	CDR3aa	CDR3nt
TRBJ1-4	TRBV7-2	once	-	CASSSVLGQGEKLFF	TGTGCCAGCAGCTCAGTTCTGGGGCAGGGGGAAAAACTGTTTTTT
TRBJ2-3	TRBV5-1	-	-	CASFPEAGKPDTQYF	TGCGCCAGCTTCCCAGAGGCGGGCAAGCCAGATACGCAGTATTTT
TRBJ1-2	TRBV28	-	-	CASSHTASNYGYTF	TGTGCCAGCAGCCATACAGCATCGAACTATGGCTACACCTTC
TRBJ1-1	TRBV14	-	-	CASSLNIWGGVGRGTEAFF	TGTGCCAGCAGCCTCAATATTTGGGGAGGGGTAGGTCGGGGAACTGAAGCTTTCTTT
TRBJ1-4	TRBV18	-	TRBD1	CASSLGTGENEKLFF	TGTGCCAGCTCACTGGGGACAGGAGAGAATGAAAAACTGTTTTTT
TRBJ2-7	TRBV19	-	-	CASSRTASSYEQYF	TGTGCCAGTAGTCGGACAGCTAGCTCCTACGAGCAGTACTTC
TRBJ2-3	TRBV5-6	-	TRBD2	CASSLPLAGVSDTQYF	TGTGCCAGCAGCTTGCCCCTAGCGGGGGTATCAGATACGCAGTATTTT
TRBJ2-2	TRBV7-9	-	-	CASSLMETYTGELFF	TGTGCCAGCAGCTTAATGGAGACTTACACCGGGGAGCTGTTTTTT
TRBJ2-7	TRBV7-8	-	TRBD1	CASSPKTGTSYEQYF	TGTGCCAGCAGCCCCAAGACAGGGACAAGCTACGAGCAGTACTTC
TRBJ1-3	TRBV3-1/TRBV3-2	-	-	CASSHSGDTHRASKSGNTIYF	TGTGCCAGCAGCCATTCCGGGGACACTCATCGAGCGTCCAAATCCGGAAACACCATATATTTT
TRBJ2-1	TRBV24-1	-	-	CATSDRGAYNEQFF	TGTGCCACCAGTGACAGGGGGGCCTACAATGAGCAGTTCTTC
TRBJ1-3	TRBV4-1	-	-	CASSQDLHRASSGNTIYF	TGCGCCAGCAGCCAAGATCTCCACAGGGCCAGCTCTGGAAACACCATATATTTT
TRBJ1-1	TRBV5-1	-	-	CASSFEGNTEAFF	TGCGCCAGCAGCTTTGAGGGGAACACTGAAGCTTTCTTT
TRBJ1-2	TRBV24-1	-	TRBD1	CATSDRDSYGYTF	TGTGCCACCAGTGACCGGGACAGCTATGGCTACACCTTC
TRBJ2-5	TRBV2	-	TRBD2	CAGHGGTQETQYF	TGTGCCGGCCACGGGGGGACCCAAGAGACCCAGTACTTC
TRBJ1-2	TRBV2	-	TRBD1	CASSTGQVTYYGYTF	TGTGCCAGCAGTACGGGACAGGTGACCTACTATGGCTACACCTTC
TRBJ1-1	TRBV28	-	-	CASKTQPYEAFF	TGTGCCAGCAAGACACAACCTTATGAAGCTTTCTTT
TRBJ1-2	TRBV19	-	-	CASTGYYGYTF	TGTGCCAGTACGGGGTACTATGGCTACACCTTC
TRBJ1-6	TRBV4-1	-	-	CASSQVGGNNSPLHF	TGCGCCAGCAGCCAAGTTGGAGGGAATAATTCACCCCTCCACTTT
TRBJ2-1	TRBV12-5	once	TRBD1	CASGSLGQGEELGYNEQFF	TGTGCTAGTGGCTCCCTTGGACAGGGAGAGGAATTAGGGTACAATGAGCAGTTCTTC
TRBJ1-1	TRBV14	-	TRBD1	CASSQVTGRTEAFF	TGTGCCAGCAGCCAAGTGACAGGGAGGACTGAAGCTTTCTTT
TRBJ1-2	TRBV19	-	TRBD1	CATRDRLGYTF	TGTGCCACCCGGGACAGGTTAGGCTACACCTTC
TRBJ2-5	TRBV4-1	-	-	CASSPSGGRGPLQETQYF	TGCGCCAGCAGCCCTTCTGGGGGGCGGGGGCCCCTCCAAGAGACCCAGTACTTC
TRBJ1-2	TRBV5-6	-	-	CASSLGEGYTF	TGTGCCAGCAGCTTGGGTGAGGGCTACACCTTC
TRBJ1-2	TRBV6-5	once	TRBD1	CASRGRTGGNYGYTF	TGTGCCAGCAGGGGACGGACAGGGGGAAACTATGGCTACACCTTC
TRBJ1-1	TRBV16	few	-	CASSPAEITGHPEAFF	TGTGCCAGCAGCCCGGCCGAAATAACAGGGCACCCCGAAGCTTTCTTT
TRBJ1-5	TRBV12-3/TRBV12-4	-	TRBD1	CASSFRGDQPQHF	TGTGCCAGCAGTTTCAGGGGGGATCAGCCCCAGCATTTT
TRBJ1-1	TRBV3-1/TRBV3-2	-	-	CATRANTEAFF	TGTGCCACCAGGGCGAACACTGAAGCTTTCTTT
TRBJ1-2	TRBV2	few	TRBD1	CASRDTQTGGVDGYTF	TGTGCCAGCAGGGACACCCAGACAGGGGGAGTAGATGGCTACACCTTC
TRBJ1-4	TRBV11-2	-	-	CASSHGEKLFF	TGTGCCAGCAGCCACGGGGAAAAACTGTTTTTT
TRBJ2-1	TRBV7-9	-	-	CASSLLSSSYNEQFF	TGTGCCAGCAGCCTTCTTAGTAGCTCCTACAATGAGCAGTTCTTC
TRBJ1-2	TRBV6-5	-	-	CASSYSKAQGGGYTF	TGTGCCAGCAGTTACTCGAAGGCGCAGGGTGGAGGCTACACCTTC